The 5 T cell receptor beta chains below come from one sample, sequenced in a study of CD8+CD57+ T cells in acquired aplastic anemia. CD8+CD57+ cell expansion had been shown by flow cytometry in patients chosen for sequencing. Researchers used genomic DNA as the template to profile TCR beta VDJ and CDR3. A single record per CDR3 protein comes from TCRdb applying MiXCR to the reads. The data contain roughly 260,000 distinct CDR3 sequences, around 45% of them singletons. Material: sorted CD4+, CD8+, or CD8+CD57+ T cells (not recorded which) from PBMCs. The receptors were gathered from a human donor with aplastic anemia.

This chain connects TRBV10-3 to TRBJ2-7, with D possibly being TRBD2 (5 bases). CDR3 size: 12 residues. The germline V and J ends were trimmed by 8 bases and 4 bases, with 12 bases remaining between them. From germline, CDR1 is ENHRY and CDR2 SYGVKD. The DNA of the CDR3 is TGTGCCATCTCCGGGAATCGTTACGAGCAGTACTTC. Its protein is CAISGNRYEQYF.

This clonotype was observed at least ten times. The chain couples TRBV5-1 to TRBJ2-7; no reliable D call. The germline gives CDR1 SGHRS, CDR2 YFSETQ. This CDR3 has 14 residues. The V end was cut by 0 bases, the J end by 5 bases, with 12 bases between. Here the CDR3 DNA reads TGCGCCAGCAGCTTGGCCGGTGGGGTGAACGAGCAGTACTTC. It translates to CASSLAGGVNEQYF.

This clonotype was seen at least ten times. The chain is built from TRBV20-1 and TRBJ2-3; TRBD1 matches at 10 bases. The CDR3 is made up of 13 amino acids. Germline values: CDR1 DFQATT, CDR2 SNEGSKA (reference sequence). With 5 bases clipped from V and 7 bases from J, the junction kept 6 bases outside the gene matches. The CDR3 bases are TGCAGTGCTCCCGGGACAGGGGAATATACGCAGTATTTT. Amino acids: CSAPGTGEYTQYF.

Ten or more counts support this clonotype. This CDR3 reads CSARVGDRVTDTQYF. The DNA for the CDR3 is TGCAGTGCTAGAGTGGGGGACAGGGTTACAGATACGCAGTATTTT. This sequence joins TRBV20-1 and TRBJ2-3; 9 nucleotides line up with TRBD1. This CDR3 contains 15 residues. V was pared by 1 base and J by 3 bases, with 5 bases of the junction left unmatched. The V gene's germline CDR1 is DFQATT and CDR2 SNEGSKA (reference sequence).

In this sample, this clonotype turned up a few times. V gene TRBV27 combines with J gene TRBJ1-1; no clear D. CDR1 and CDR2 from the germline V gene are MNHEY and SMNVEV (reference sequence). Trimming removed 5 bases at V and 5 bases at J, with 12 bases between. This CDR3 comprises 13 residues. Written as DNA, the CDR3 is TGTGCCAGCAGTCCCGGGTACAAAACTGAAGCTTTCTTT. This encodes CASSPGYKTEAFF.